These 30 T cell receptor beta chains were sequenced from one sample in a study of identical twins. TCRdb called the 5' RACE reads again in MiXCR, with one record for every CDR3 protein. The repertoire consists of roughly 690,000 distinct CDR3 sequences, with 21% occurring once and the leading ten covering around 4.5%. These sequences were also reported in another study, on T cells expressing NK-cell markers.

Material for sequencing was PBMCs. The receptors stem from a woman between 18 and 29 years old in good health.

The rearrangement uses TRBV4-2 and TRBJ2-5, with 7 bases lining up with TRBD1. Germline V gives CDR1 LGHNA, CDR2 YNFKEQ. The CDR3 has 14 residues. V lost 6 bases and J lost 2; bases outside the gene matches: 6. CDR3 nucleotide sequence: TGTGCCAGCAGACCTACACAGGGGCAAGAGACCCAGTACTTC. As protein: CASRPTQGQETQYF.

The V gene is TRBV9, the J gene TRBJ2-1; D possibly matches TRBD1 or TRBD2 (5 bases each). Germline CDR1 SGDLS, CDR2 YYNGEE. The V end lost 3 bases, the J end lost 0 bases, and 16 bases lay between the germline ends. This CDR3 has 17 amino acids. CDR3 sequence reads: CASSAPSVGTSYNEQFF. The CDR3 nucleotides are TGTGCCAGCAGCGCCCCTTCGGTAGGGACCTCCTACAATGAGCAGTTCTTC.

This clonotype was detected only a few times. The V call is TRBV20-1, the J call TRBJ2-1; TRBD2 agrees at 10 bases. The germline CDR1 and CDR2 sequences are DFQATT and SNEGSKA (reference sequence). The CDR3 has 14 residues. With V trimmed by 5 bases and J by 4 bases, 5 bases remained unmatched. The DNA for the CDR3 is TGCAGTGCTTTAAAGCGGGAGGGTTACAATGAGCAGTTCTTC. Its translation is CSALKREGYNEQFF.

V and J are TRBV6-5 and TRBJ1-6; D is perhaps TRBD1 (5 bases). Germline V lookup: CDR1 MNHEY, CDR2 SVGAGI. The CDR3 sequence is 14 residues long. V was shortened by 4 bases and J by 10 bases, with 14 bases between the two germline ends. The CDR3 DNA follows: TGTGCCAGCAGTTCCCCCGGTTGGGGCTCACCCCTCCACTTT. Protein product: CASSSPGWGSPLHF.

The rearrangement uses TRBV6-6 and TRBJ2-5; no clear D. The germline V gene has CDR1 MNHNY and CDR2 SVGAGI (reference sequence). This CDR3 is built from 10 residues. V lost 8 bases, J lost 5 bases, and 6 bases lay in between. CDR3: CASAEETQYF. CDR3 nucleotides: TGTGCCAGCGCCGAGGAGACCCAGTACTTC.

This clonotype was detected only a few times. The rearrangement uses TRBV7-8 and TRBJ1-2; D is unclear. Trimming left V 5 bases short and J 4 bases short, with 17 bases between. CDR1 and CDR2 (germline): SGHVS, FQNEAQ. The CDR3 is 15 amino acids. The CDR3 spells CASSPGRKVVYGYTF. Here the CDR3 DNA reads TGTGCCAGCAGCCCCGGGAGGAAGGTCGTCTATGGCTACACCTTC.

The chain recombines TRBV7-6 with TRBJ2-3; the match to TRBD1 covers 7 bases. Trimming at V came to 5 bases and at J to 1 base, leaving 3 bases not matched to a gene. CDR1 SGHVS and CDR2 FNYEAQ come from the germline V gene. There are 14 residues in the CDR3. CDR3 nucleotides: TGTGCCAGCAGCCGGGACAGCGGCACAGATACGCAGTATTTT. Its translation is CASSRDSGTDTQYF. Using reference TRBV7-6 and TRBJ2-3 for the parts outside the CDR3, the full variable domain is GAGVSQSPRYKVTKRGQDVALRCDPISGHVSLYWYRQALGQGPEFLTYFNYEAQQDKSGLPNDRFSAERPEGSISTLTIQRTEQRDSAMYRCASSRDSGTDTQYFGPGTRLTVL.

V is TRBV20-1 and J is TRBJ2-2; D is ambiguous. Deletions cut 4 bases from V and 6 bases from J, with 9 bases between. This CDR3 spans 12 amino acids. Germline assignment: CDR1 DFQATT and CDR2 SNEGSKA (reference sequence). CDR3: CSAMPPAGELFF. CDR3 nucleotide sequence: TGCAGTGCTATGCCTCCAGCCGGGGAGCTGTTTTTT.

The gene calls are TRBV6-4 and TRBJ2-1; D is possibly TRBD1 or TRBD2 (6 bases each). Trimming pared 0 bases from V and 1 base from J, leaving 25 bases between. CDR1 and CDR2 from the germline V gene are MRHNA and SNTAGT. CDR3 size: 21 residues. The CDR3 loop is CASSDSPGLPGAKGSYNEQFF. CDR3 bases: TGTGCCAGCAGTGACTCCCCGGGGCTCCCGGGGGCCAAGGGTTCCTACAATGAGCAGTTCTTC.

The rearrangement uses TRBV29-1 and TRBJ2-7; D gene ambiguous. The germline CDR1 and CDR2 sequences are SQVTM and ANQGSEA. V was shortened by 8 bases and J by 6 bases, with 8 bases between the two germline ends. The CDR3 has 9 amino acids. As DNA, the CDR3 is TGCAGCCCGTCCCCCGAGCAGTACTTC. Its protein is CSPSPEQYF.

The chain carries TRBV20-1 and TRBJ2-7; TRBD1 is a possible D gene (6 bases). Germline V CDR1 and CDR2: DFQATT, SNEGSKA (reference sequence). The V end lost 4 bases, the J end lost 1 base, and 17 bases lay between the germline ends. CDR3 size: 15 residues. CDR3 sequence reads: CSATLSQGTSYEQYF. CDR3 nucleotides: TGCAGTGCTACTTTGAGCCAGGGGACATCCTACGAGCAGTACTTC.

This clonotype was seen a few times. The gene calls are TRBV9 and TRBJ2-5, with TRBD2 matching 10 bases. Trimming cost V 3 bases and J 5 bases; bases outside gene matches: 4. This CDR3 comprises 14 residues. Germline-derived CDR1 and CDR2 are SGDLS and YYNGEE. CDR3 loop: CASSDQAGGETQYF. CDR3 DNA sequence: TGTGCCAGCAGCGATCAAGCGGGGGGGGAGACCCAGTACTTC.

The table lists this clonotype with many counts. The chain is built from TRBV3-1 and TRBJ1-2; 11 bases are a match to TRBD1. From germline, CDR1 is LGHDT and CDR2 YNNKEL (reference sequence). The CDR3 is 14 residues long. J was trimmed by 6 bases and V by 7 bases; bases with no gene match: 7. The DNA for the CDR3 is TGTGCCAGCACCCCCGGACAGGGGGCGAATGGCTACACCTTC. The encoded protein is CASTPGQGANGYTF.

The genes are TRBV20-1 and TRBJ2-7, with TRBD2 matching 10 bases. CDR1 is DFQATT, CDR2 SNEGSKA, per germline (reference sequence). This CDR3 contains 15 residues. The V and J ends lost 4 bases and 7 bases, in that order; junction bases with no gene match: 13. CDR3 loop: CSATRLAGSTEEQYF. The CDR3 nucleotides are TGCAGTGCTACGAGACTAGCGGGCTCTACGGAGGAGCAGTACTTC.

The chain carries TRBV5-1 and TRBJ2-2, with D possibly TRBD2 on 6 matching bases. The CDR3 is 17 residues long. V shed 3 bases and J shed 2 bases, with 17 bases lying between them. Germline values: CDR1 SGHRS, CDR2 YFSETQ. CDR3 DNA sequence: TGCGCCAGCAGCTCTGGCGGGCTAGCGCGAAACACCGGGGAGCTGTTTTTT. Protein sequence: CASSSGGLARNTGELFF.

The chain uses TRBV5-1 and TRBJ2-3; possible D gene TRBD2, 6 bases. This CDR3 has 16 residues. V was pared by 6 bases and J by 4 bases, with 21 bases between. Germline V gene data show CDR1 as SGHRS and CDR2 as YFSETQ. The DNA for the CDR3 is TGCGCCAGCATGATCGGGGGAGTCATCAGCTCAGATACGCAGTATTTT. This sequence encodes CASMIGGVISSDTQYF.

Worth noting for this clonotype: One base away lies a much larger clone, so this may be a sequencing read error. The chain combines TRBV29-1 with TRBJ2-4; D is perhaps TRBD1 (5 bases). CDR3 length equals 14 residues. Looked up from germline, CDR1 is SQVTM and CDR2 is ANQGSEA. V lost 7 bases and J lost 0, with 13 bases in between. The CDR3 DNA reads TGCAGCGGAACGGTCAGGGCAGCCAAAAACATTCAGTACTTC. It codes for CSGTVRAAKNIQYF.

This clonotype occurred many times. The chain employs TRBV20-1 and TRBJ2-3, with 7 bases that match TRBD2. Germline V CDR1 and CDR2: DFQATT, SNEGSKA (reference sequence). The CDR3 sequence is 14 residues long. The V segment lost 3 bases and the J segment 2 bases; nucleotides outside the gene matches: 5. CDR3 sequence: CSASLLAATDTQYF. In nucleotides, the CDR3 is TGCAGTGCTAGCTTGCTAGCGGCCACAGATACGCAGTATTTT.

This clonotype occurred a few times. V is TRBV5-5 and J is TRBJ2-2, with D maybe TRBD2 (5 bases). In germline, CDR1 is SGHKS, CDR2 YYEKEE (reference sequence). The CDR3 contains 16 residues. V lost 2 bases and J lost 0, with 11 bases in between. This CDR3 reads CASSLGLGTNTGELFF. The DNA of the CDR3 is TGTGCCAGCAGCTTAGGACTGGGAACGAACACCGGGGAGCTGTTTTTT.

The chain uses TRBV4-1 and TRBJ1-1; D may be TRBD1 (5 bases). There are 14 residues in the CDR3. The V gene lost 4 bases and the J gene lost 10 bases, with 19 bases spanning the gap. Germline-derived CDR1 and CDR2 are MGHRA and YSYEKL. The CDR3 coding sequence is TGCGCCAGCAGCCGAGAGGAGACAGCGAACCTAGCTTTCTTT. Its protein product is CASSREETANLAFF.

This clonotype was counted ten times or more. The chain combines TRBV5-1 with TRBJ1-1; TRBD1 matches 8 bases. V gave up 3 bases and J gave up 1 base; unmatched junction bases: 5. The CDR3 extends over 15 amino acids. Germline CDR1 SGHRS, CDR2 YFSETQ. The CDR3 nucleotides are TGCGCCAGCAGCTCCCGACAGGGGACGAACACTGAAGCTTTCTTT. Protein: CASSSRQGTNTEAFF.

Only a few counts were recorded for this clonotype. The chain employs TRBV20-1 and TRBJ2-7; D could derive from TRBD1 or TRBD2 (5 bases each). The CDR3 covers 13 residues. Looked up from germline, CDR1 is DFQATT and CDR2 is SNEGSKA (reference sequence). Trimming shortened V by 5 bases and J by 4 bases, and 15 bases separated the two germline ends. The CDR3 here is CSAPGRGGYEQYF. The CDR3 coding sequence is TGCAGTGCTCCGGGGCGCGGTGGGTACGAGCAGTACTTC.

The table lists this clonotype with a few counts. The chain employs TRBV12-3 or TRBV12-4 and TRBJ2-2, with 8 bases fitting TRBD2. This CDR3 region has 15 residues. V was clipped by 7 bases and J by 7 bases; unmatched bases: 11. The DNA for the CDR3 is TGTGCCAGCACTCCCATAGCGGGGCGGTTCGGGGAGCTGTTTTTT. It is translated as CASTPIAGRFGELFF.

The chain recombines TRBV20-1 with TRBJ2-7; weak D call: TRBD2 (7 bases). The V and J ends lost 3 bases and 4 bases respectively, with 13 bases between them. The germline CDR1 and CDR2 sequences are DFQATT and SNEGSKA (reference sequence). The CDR3 contains 13 residues. CDR3 in amino acids: CSARRGPRYEQYF. For the CDR3, the DNA is TGCAGTGCTAGGCGGGGGCCACGTTACGAGCAGTACTTC.

The chain joins TRBV4-1 to TRBJ1-1; D ambiguous. Germline-derived CDR1 and CDR2 are MGHRA and YSYEKL. The CDR3 contains 14 residues. Trimming stripped 1 base from V and 2 bases from J, with 8 bases between. CDR3 sequence: CASSQAAGNTEAFF. CDR3 in DNA: TGCGCCAGCAGCCAAGCGGCGGGAAACACTGAAGCTTTCTTT.

The chain's CDR3 is CASSVPRGSPHYTF. The DNA of the CDR3 is TGTGCCAGTAGTGTGCCCAGAGGATCTCCCCACTACACCTTC. The chain combines TRBV19 with TRBJ1-2; D not resolved. The germline CDR1 and CDR2 sequences are LNHDA and SQIVND (reference sequence). V dropped 5 bases and J dropped 10 bases, with 20 bases sitting between them. This CDR3 region has 14 residues.

This chain uses TRBV3-1 with TRBJ2-5; D ambiguous. This CDR3 is built from 15 residues. V dropped 0 bases and J dropped 5 bases, with 13 bases sitting between them. Germline-derived CDR1 and CDR2 are LGHDT and YNNKEL (reference sequence). The CDR3 DNA reads as TGTGCCAGCAGCCAAGACCCGAGACCCGGGGAGACCCAGTACTTC. Its translation: CASSQDPRPGETQYF.

This clonotype was recorded many times. The chain couples TRBV12-3 or TRBV12-4 to TRBJ2-2; D remains ambiguous. Trimming shortened V by 6 bases and J by 6 bases, and 2 bases separated the two germline ends. There are 10 residues in the CDR3. CDR3 DNA: TGTGCCAGCAGGGCCGGGGAGCTGTTTTTT. It codes for CASRAGELFF.

This clonotype was recorded a few times. The chain employs TRBV18 and TRBJ2-7; TRBD2 agrees at 11 bases. V lost 1 base to trimming and J lost 2 bases; unmatched junction nucleotides: 7. Germline V lookup: CDR1 KGHSH, CDR2 LQKENI. The CDR3 has 17 residues. The CDR3 reads CASSPRPTSGGTYEQYF. The CDR3 DNA reads TGTGCCAGCTCACCACGGCCCACTAGCGGGGGAACCTACGAGCAGTACTTC.

The V call is TRBV20-1, the J call TRBJ2-1, with TRBD2 identical over 8 bases. This CDR3 is built from 16 residues. V shed 6 bases and J 0 bases; nucleotides not matched to a gene: 10. In germline, CDR1 is DFQATT, CDR2 SNEGSKA (reference sequence). CDR3 amino acids: CSAVWGAGGSYNEQFF. In DNA form, the CDR3 reads TGCAGTGCCGTCTGGGGGGCGGGAGGCTCCTACAATGAGCAGTTCTTC.